This TCR beta chain was observed in a study of OX40 agonist ivuxolimab in advanced cancers. Study-level findings and limits: The authors did not determine the antigen specificity of the expanded peripheral T cells.

About this clone itself: Its specificity is unknown.

Assay: immunoSEQ multiplex PCR; the TCRdb copy retains only in-frame clones and omits some. The profile shows about 38,000 clones, over 80% of them singletons. The sample consisted of CD4+ or CD8+ T cells sorted from blood, taken in a trial of the OX40 agonist ivuxolimab. The sequence was obtained from an adult with an advanced solid tumor such as melanoma, head and neck, liver or kidney cancer.

Here the CDR3 reads CASSQAGVLVQPQHF. The CDR3 DNA follows: TGTGCCAGCAGCCAGGCGGGAGTTCTGGTTCAGCCCCAGCATTTT. This chain joins TRBV5-8 and TRBJ1-5; D unclear. The CDR3 covers 15 residues. The V gene lost 4 bases and the J gene lost 6 bases, with 17 bases spanning the gap. Germline V lookup: CDR1 SGHTS, CDR2 YDEGEE.